The rows below give T cell receptor beta chains drawn from one sample of a study of high-grade serous ovarian cancer treatment subgroups. The repertoire was sequenced with immunoSEQ multiplex PCR; TCRdb's copy has only in-frame clones and lacks some. The table has several thousand clones, approximately 81% seen once; the top ten hold less than 9.5%. Input material: tumor tissue. These receptors all come from a human donor with high-grade serous ovarian cancer. Both conserved end residues are part of each CDR3. The order of the fields is CDR3 length, J gene, clone size, V gene, D gene, CDR3 protein, CDR3 DNA. The D gene is left open where the match is weak. Clone size is not always given. Where it is, it says once, few, many or a class for expanded clones.

15,TRBJ2-7,.,TRBV6-1,.,CASSDTGLSSYEQYF,TGTGCCAGCAGTGACACAGGGTTGAGCTCCTACGAGCAGTACTTC
14,TRBJ1-6,once,TRBV6-5,TRBD1,CASSDGTGNSPLHF,TGTGCCAGCAGTGACGGGACAGGGAATTCACCCCTCCACTTT
14,TRBJ2-3,.,TRBV14,.,CASSQERVTDTQYF,TGTGCCAGCAGCCAGGAGCGGGTCACAGATACGCAGTATTTT
15,TRBJ1-2,.,TRBV19,.,CASREQGFLNYGYTF,TGTGCCAGTAGAGAACAGGGATTCCTTAACTATGGCTACACCTTC
13,TRBJ1-1,.,TRBV7-6,.,CASSFDGNTEAFF,TGTGCCAGCAGCTTCGACGGGAACACTGAAGCTTTCTTT
13,TRBJ2-5,.,TRBV5-4,TRBD1,CASSERGPETQYF,TGTGCCAGCAGCGAGAGGGGGCCAGAGACCCAGTACTTC
17,TRBJ2-2,.,TRBV19,TRBD1,CASTSPGQGLVSGELFF,TGTGCCAGCACTTCCCCGGGACAGGGGTTGGTTTCCGGGGAGCTGTTTTTT
19,TRBJ2-3,.,TRBV11-2,.,CASSLAGVAGTLVPDTQYF,TGTGCCAGCAGCTTAGCGGGGGTCGCGGGGACTCTGGTTCCAGATACGCAGTATTTT
14,TRBJ2-7,.,TRBV10-3,TRBD1,CAISSDRGRYEQYF,TGTGCCATCAGTTCGGACAGGGGGCGCTACGAGCAGTACTTC
19,TRBJ2-2,.,TRBV9,TRBD2,CASSVVGGGLNPDTGELFF,TGTGCCAGCAGCGTAGTGGGCGGGGGGCTCAACCCGGACACCGGGGAGCTGTTTTTT
11,TRBJ1-1,few,TRBV25-1,.,CASRENTEAFF,TGTGCCAGCAGAGAGAACACTGAAGCTTTCTTT
16,TRBJ1-5,.,TRBV2,.,CASNGRGVGSNQPQHF,TGTGCCAGCAACGGTAGAGGGGTCGGTAGCAATCAGCCCCAGCATTTT
15,TRBJ1-1,.,TRBV7-2,.,CASSFPLGKGAEAFF,TGTGCCAGCAGCTTCCCCCTCGGGAAGGGGGCTGAAGCTTTCTTT
14,TRBJ1-5,.,TRBV19,.,CASSIVVIGQPQHF,TGTGCCAGTAGTATAGTTGTCATAGGGCAGCCCCAGCATTTT
16,TRBJ2-7,.,TRBV5-1,.,CASSLAEGETGYEQYF,TGCGCCAGCAGCTTGGCCGAGGGTGAAACAGGCTACGAGCAGTACTTC
15,TRBJ2-5,.,TRBV7-5,.,CARHIHNRGGETQYF,TGTGCCAGACACATACATAATAGGGGGGGAGAGACCCAGTACTTC
14,TRBJ2-7,.,TRBV6-6,.,CASSYGQLSYEQYF,TGTGCCAGCAGTTATGGCCAACTTTCCTACGAGCAGTACTTC
17,TRBJ2-6,.,TRBV18,.,CASSPGRGTSGANVLTF,TGTGCCAGCTCACCAGGCAGGGGAACCTCTGGGGCCAACGTCCTGACTTTC
15,TRBJ1-1,.,TRBV19,.,CASSMGGLLNTEAFF,TGTGCCAGTAGTATGGGGGGACTACTCAACACTGAAGCTTTCTTT
13,TRBJ1-6,.,TRBV6-1,.,CASRGQGYSPLHF,TGTGCCAGCCGAGGGCAGGGTTATTCACCCCTCCACTTT
16,TRBJ2-7,.,TRBV7-2,.,CASSSRPGQSSYEQYF,TGTGCCAGCAGCTCCCGACCGGGACAAAGCTCCTACGAGCAGTACTTC
13,TRBJ1-1,.,TRBV6-6,.,CASTPTGLSEAFF,TGTGCCAGCACCCCTACGGGGCTTTCCGAAGCTTTCTTT
13,TRBJ1-2,.,TRBV7-2,TRBD1,CASSAGTGLGYTF,TGTGCCAGCAGCGCCGGGACAGGGCTAGGCTACACCTTC
16,TRBJ1-5,.,TRBV9,.,CASSVAKGSSNQPQHF,TGTGCCAGCAGCGTAGCTAAAGGGAGTAGCAATCAGCCCCAGCATTTT
14,TRBJ2-1,few,TRBV9,.,CASSPFDRSNEQFF,TGTGCCAGCAGCCCCTTTGACAGGAGCAATGAGCAGTTCTTC
17,TRBJ1-5,.,TRBV7-8,TRBD1,CASSLYGTGYSNQPQHF,TGTGCCAGCAGCTTATACGGGACAGGGTATAGCAATCAGCCCCAGCACTTT
15,TRBJ2-3,.,TRBV10-3,.,CAISMGGARTDTQYF,TGTGCCATCAGCATGGGGGGGGCCCGGACAGATACGCAGTATTTT
14,TRBJ1-2,.,TRBV30,.,CAWTRGVGKNGYTF,TGTGCCTGGACTCGTGGGGTTGGAAAGAATGGCTACACCTTC
16,TRBJ2-2,.,TRBV5-1,.,CASSSRGGQNTGELFF,TGCGCCAGCAGCTCTCGCGGGGGCCAGAACACCGGGGAGCTGTTTTTT
16,TRBJ2-2,.,TRBV28,.,CASRSLGHHGTGELFF,TGTGCCAGCAGGTCCTTAGGACACCACGGGACCGGGGAGCTGTTTTTT
15,TRBJ2-1,once,TRBV9,TRBD2,CASSEGASGGNEQFF,TGTGCCAGCAGCGAGGGAGCTAGCGGGGGTAATGAGCAGTTCTTC
14,TRBJ2-2,.,TRBV6-1,.,CASSERPGTGELFF,TGTGCCAGCAGTGAACGGCCCGGGACCGGGGAGCTGTTTTTT
15,TRBJ2-2,.,TRBV5-1,.,CASSLVGEVTGELFF,TGCGCCAGCAGCTTGGTTGGGGAGGTCACCGGGGAGCTGTTTTTT
14,TRBJ1-4,.,TRBV5-6,.,CASSLVTVNEKLFF,TGTGCCAGCAGCTTGGTAACCGTTAATGAAAAACTGTTTTTT
12,TRBJ2-1,.,TRBV6-6,.,CATWRTANEQFF,TGTGCCACTTGGAGGACAGCCAATGAGCAGTTCTTC
15,TRBJ1-4,.,TRBV27,.,CASSLSARYNEKLFF,TGTGCCAGCAGTTTATCGGCCAGGTATAATGAAAAACTGTTTTTT
15,TRBJ2-2,.,TRBV7-6,TRBD1,CASSPGTARAGELFF,TGTGCCAGCAGCCCCGGGACAGCTAGGGCCGGGGAGCTGTTTTTT
15,TRBJ2-1,once,TRBV5-6,TRBD2,CASSVGLAGPREQFF,TGTGCCAGCAGCGTGGGACTAGCGGGGCCCCGCGAGCAGTTCTTC
14,TRBJ2-2,few,TRBV7-8,.,CASSYGEASQGLFF,TGTGCCAGCAGCTACGGGGAGGCATCTCAGGGGCTGTTTTTT